This T cell receptor (beta chain) was retrieved from a study of blood T cell repertoires in COVID-19. As for the study in general: Material from acute and convalescent COVID-19 was sourced from the United States, Italy and Spain. PBMCs, B-cell-depleted T cells, or T cells provided the cDNA or gDNA that made up the material.

In the authors' methods: The authors estimated nucleated cell counts from reference gene primer amplification. Clones were read by immunoSEQ multiplex PCR, and TCRdb kept only the in-frame ones, dropping some. V, J and clone size derive from that table, while D and trimming were established from the DNA sequence. The data show 150,000 to 180,000 clones, about 90% seen once. Sequenced sample: peripheral blood. This sequence originates from a man aged 45 to 65 with acute or convalescent COVID-19.

CDR3 amino acids: CASSQSDRGNGYTF. CDR3 bases: TGCGCCAGCAGTCAGTCGGACAGGGGCAATGGCTACACCTTC. This chain joins TRBV23-1 and TRBJ1-2; TRBD1 matches 9 bases. TRBV23-1 is treated as an ORF (open reading frame) with a function not yet certain. V lost 3 bases and J lost 6; bases outside the gene matches: 5. The CDR3 sequence is 14 residues long.